What follows are 28 T cell receptor beta chains derived from one specimen sequenced in a study of blood T cell repertoires in COVID-19 (dated by TCRdb to the early 2020s). The library was made by the immunoSEQ multiplex PCR assay. TCRdb retrieved this table from immuneACCESS and kept in-frame rearrangements only. Not all clones are present; in checked studies, unresolved V genes account for under half, and no reason is known for the remainder. The sample table contains some 300,000 clones; only one count was recorded for roughly 91% of them. 2.9% of the sample goes to the ten largest clones. Sequenced material: PBMCs or T cells enriched from blood (not recorded which). Receptor source: a woman in her forties or fifties who had been exposed to COVID-19.

This clone was detected once. The chain recombines TRBV15 with TRBJ2-1, with 7 bases lining up with TRBD1. CDR1 LNHNV and CDR2 YYDKDF come from the germline V gene (reference sequence). The V and J ends lost 2 bases and 8 bases, in that order; junction bases with no gene match: 9. There are 15 residues in the CDR3. CDR3 amino acids: CATSRSTGRRHEQFF. Here the CDR3 DNA reads TGTGCCACCAGCAGATCGACAGGGAGAAGGCATGAGCAGTTCTTC. Full variable domain (missing parts from reference TRBV15 and TRBJ2-1): DAMVIQNPRYQVTQFGKPVTLSCSQTLNHNVMYWYQQKSSQAPKLLFHYYDKDFNNEADTPDNFQSRRPNTSFCFLDIRSPGLGDTAMYLCATSRSTGRRHEQFFGPGTRLTVL.

The chain is built from TRBV11-2 and TRBJ2-7, with 7 bases lining up with TRBD1. Germline V gene lookup returns CDR1 SGHAT and CDR2 FQNNGV. After removal of 3 bases from V and 2 bases from J, the junction contained 10 bases not matched to a gene. This CDR3 has 16 residues. The CDR3 bases are TGTGCCAGCAGCTTGGATGACAGGGTGGGAGCCTACGAGCAGTACTTC. It codes for CASSLDDRVGAYEQYF.

This clone was seen repeatedly, ten times or more. Within the sample, other DNA sequences also encode this same CDR3. J is TRBJ1-2 and V is TRBV28; 8 nucleotides agree with TRBD1. Germline V gives CDR1 MDHEN, CDR2 SYDVKM. V was clipped by 6 bases and J by 3 bases; unmatched bases: 3. The CDR3 is made up of 13 amino acids. The CDR3: CASRTGGDYGYTF. The DNA of the CDR3 is TGTGCCAGCAGAACAGGGGGGGACTATGGCTACACCTTC.

This clone occurred once. The CDR3 sequence is CATRRPGQGGSEAFF. In DNA form, the CDR3 reads TGTGCCACCAGGCGACCGGGACAGGGGGGATCTGAAGCTTTCTTT. The J gene is TRBJ1-1, the V gene TRBV15, with 11 bases matching TRBD1. CDR1 is LNHNV and CDR2 is YYDKDF in the germline V gene (reference sequence). After removal of 6 bases from V and 6 bases from J, the junction contained 9 bases not matched to a gene. The CDR3 totals 15 residues.

The chain joins TRBV29-1 to TRBJ2-1, with TRBD1 identical over 7 bases. The CDR3 has 13 residues. CDR1 SQVTM and CDR2 ANQGSEA come from the germline V gene. V lost 5 bases to trimming and J lost 6 bases; unmatched junction nucleotides: 7. CDR3 sequence reads: CSVPTGYSNEQFF. For the CDR3, the DNA is TGCAGCGTTCCGACAGGGTATTCCAATGAGCAGTTCTTC.

The chain is built from TRBV5-6 and TRBJ1-3, with 9 bases aligning to TRBD1. Germline V lookup: CDR1 SGHDT, CDR2 YYEEEE. Losses at the gene ends were 4 bases for V and 2 bases for J; bases not matched to a gene: 16. The CDR3 length is 19 residues. In DNA, the CDR3 is TGTGCCAGCAGCCGCCTGACCCACCGGGACAGGGCCCCTGGAAACACCATATATTTT. Residues: CASSRLTHRDRAPGNTIYF.

The J gene is TRBJ1-5, the V gene TRBV19; TRBD1 might be the D (6 bases). V lost 3 bases and J lost 4, with 13 bases in between. The CDR3 is made up of 15 amino acids. Germline values: CDR1 LNHDA, CDR2 SQIVND (reference sequence). The CDR3 nucleotides are TGTGCCAGTAGTATCTTTGGCAGGGGAAATCAGCCCCAGCATTTT. Its protein product is CASSIFGRGNQPQHF. Supplemented by reference TRBV19 and TRBJ1-5, the full variable domain reads DGGITQSPKYLFRKEGQNVTLSCEQNLNHDAMYWYRQDPGQGLRLIYYSQIVNDFQKGDIAEGYSVSREKKESFPLTVTSAQKNPTAFYLCASSIFGRGNQPQHFGDGTRLSIL.

The chain joins TRBV27 to TRBJ1-2; TRBD1 is a possible D gene (6 bases). Germline CDR1 and CDR2: MNHEY and SMNVEV (reference sequence). Trimming took off 5 bases at V and 3 bases at J, with 16 bases between the two ends. CDR3 length equals 15 residues. CDR3 nucleotide sequence: TGTGCCAGCAGTACCTATGGGGGCATGGACTATGGCTACACCTTC. Protein product: CASSTYGGMDYGYTF.

The chain joins TRBV7-2 to TRBJ1-2; D not certain. The germline V gene has CDR1 SGHTA and CDR2 FQGNSA. Trimming left V 3 bases short and J 8 bases short, with 10 bases between. The length of the CDR3 is 12 residues. CDR3 residues: CASSFVPGGYTF. The CDR3 DNA sequence: TGTGCCAGCAGCTTCGTGCCAGGAGGCTACACCTTC.

In its sample, this clone was seen once. J is TRBJ2-1 and V is TRBV7-9; TRBD1 aligns across 9 bases. The germline V gene encodes CDR1 SEHNR and CDR2 FQNEAQ (reference sequence). This CDR3 comprises 13 residues. V lost 5 bases and J lost 5; bases outside the gene matches: 1. CDR3 nucleotides: TGTGCCAGCAGCGACAGGGGGAACAATGAGCAGTTCTTC. This encodes CASSDRGNNEQFF.

The rearrangement uses TRBV11-2 and TRBJ2-7; D is uncertain. Germline assignment: CDR1 SGHAT and CDR2 FQNNGV. The CDR3 loop spans 15 amino acids. V lost 5 bases and J lost 5, with 19 bases in between. CDR3: CASSPPNLVQNEQYF. CDR3 sequence (DNA): TGTGCCAGCAGCCCTCCGAATCTGGTACAGAACGAGCAGTACTTC.

The chain combines TRBV10-3 with TRBJ1-1, with TRBD1 matching 8 bases. Germline V gene sequence: CDR1 ENHRY, CDR2 SYGVKD. V shed 5 bases and J 7 bases; nucleotides not matched to a gene: 3. This CDR3 spans 12 amino acids. CDR3 amino acids: CAISLQGDEAFF. CDR3 sequence (DNA): TGTGCCATCAGTCTACAGGGGGATGAAGCTTTCTTT.

This clone was picked up one time. This chain uses TRBV10-3 with TRBJ1-6; D remains ambiguous. Germline CDR1 and CDR2: ENHRY and SYGVKD. This CDR3 region has 14 residues. The V end was cut by 4 bases, the J end by 7 bases, with 11 bases between. In DNA form, the CDR3 reads TGTGCCATCAGTGCCGCGGCGGGGAATTCACCCCTCCACTTT. Translating it yields CAISAAAGNSPLHF.

A note on this clone: Additional DNA sequences in this sample encode the identical CDR3. The chain links TRBV5-1 to TRBJ2-5; 11 bases are a match to TRBD2. J was trimmed by 1 base and V by 2 bases; bases with no gene match: 7. This CDR3 is built from 17 residues. Germline assignment: CDR1 SGHRS and CDR2 YFSETQ. CDR3 sequence reads: CASSLSLAGGPQETQYF. CDR3 DNA sequence: TGCGCCAGCAGCTTAAGTCTAGCGGGGGGCCCCCAAGAGACCCAGTACTTC.

The genes are TRBV5-1 and TRBJ1-2; 9 nucleotides align to TRBD1. The trim removed 4 bases at V and 4 bases at J, leaving 8 bases unmatched. CDR3 size: 15 residues. Germline values: CDR1 SGHRS, CDR2 YFSETQ. CDR3 DNA: TGCGCCAGCAGCCCGGGACAGGGCGTAGCCTATGGCTACACCTTC. This translates into CASSPGQGVAYGYTF.

The V and J genes are TRBV30 and TRBJ1-5; D may be TRBD1 (6 bases). Trimming took 1 base from V and 4 from J, leaving 17 bases between them. The germline CDR1 and CDR2 sequences are GTSNPN and SVGIG (reference sequence). The CDR3 contains 16 residues. In nucleotides, the CDR3 is TGTGCCTGGAGTGACAAAGGGGGTGGGGGTAATCAGCCCCAGCATTTT. Translated: CAWSDKGGGGNQPQHF.

This clone has just a few counts. In the same sample, other DNA sequences code for this CDR3. This chain links TRBV3-1 (or the pseudogene TRBV3-2) with TRBJ1-2, with 9 bases matching TRBD1. CDR1 LGHDT and CDR2 YNNKEL come from the germline V gene (reference sequence). The CDR3 has 14 amino acids. V shed 3 bases, J shed 6 bases, and the junction held 5 bases outside the gene matches. The CDR3 protein is CASSQWGQGHGYTF. The CDR3 DNA reads TGTGCCAGCAGCCAGTGGGGACAGGGCCATGGCTACACCTTC.

The rearrangement uses TRBV5-1 and TRBJ1-1; possible D gene TRBD1, 5 bases. The germline V gene has CDR1 SGHRS and CDR2 YFSETQ. The CDR3 extends over 16 amino acids. V was trimmed by 0 bases and J by 2 bases, leaving 14 bases between them. Here the CDR3 DNA reads TGCGCCAGCAGCTTGGTGGGGCCCGGGGGAAACACTGAAGCTTTCTTT. This translates into CASSLVGPGGNTEAFF.

The gene calls are TRBV28 and TRBJ1-1, with D possibly TRBD1 on 6 matching bases. CDR1 MDHEN and CDR2 SYDVKM come from the germline V gene. V gave up 6 bases and J gave up 3 bases, with 14 bases separating them. The CDR3 runs 14 residues. CDR3 DNA: TGTGCCAGCAGCCTGGACAGCCCACACACTGAAGCTTTCTTT. Residues: CASSLDSPHTEAFF.

V gene TRBV24-1 combines with J gene TRBJ2-2; perhaps TRBD1 as D (7 bases). With 3 bases removed from V and 2 bases from J, the gap between germline ends came to 12 bases. Germline V gives CDR1 KGHDR, CDR2 SFDVKD. The CDR3 contains 16 residues. DNA for the CDR3: TGTGCCACCAGTGATAGAGGAGGGGGCAACACCGGGGAGCTGTTTTTT. It encodes CATSDRGGGNTGELFF.

The chain uses TRBV2 and TRBJ2-3, with 7 nucleotides matching TRBD2. The CDR3 has 14 amino acids. Unmatched junction bases numbered 5, after V lost 4 bases and J lost 4 bases. CDR1 is SNHLY, CDR2 FYNNEI, per germline. CDR3 bases: TGTGCCAGCAGTGCATCGGCGGGGGCAGATACGCAGTATTTT. It translates to CASSASAGADTQYF.

This chain connects TRBV2 to TRBJ2-3, with TRBD2 matching over 8 bases. The V and J ends lost 0 bases and 4 bases, in that order; junction bases with no gene match: 12. Looked up from germline, CDR1 is SNHLY and CDR2 is FYNNEI. This CDR3 has 18 residues. The chain's CDR3 is CASSEALRGGAVSDTQYF. The CDR3 DNA reads as TGTGCCAGCAGTGAAGCGCTTCGGGGGGGGGCCGTTTCAGATACGCAGTATTTT.

The V and J genes are TRBV19 and TRBJ1-6; the D gene is possibly TRBD1 (6 bases). The CDR3 sequence is 15 residues long. Per the germline V gene, CDR1 is LNHDA and CDR2 is SQIVND (reference sequence). V was pared by 7 bases and J by 7 bases, with 17 bases between. As DNA, the CDR3 is TGTGCCAGTACCTCTGGAGGACAGCTCAATTCACCCCTCCACTTT. It is translated as CASTSGGQLNSPLHF.

The rearrangement joins TRBV15 to TRBJ1-6, with 12 bases that match TRBD1. The length of the CDR3 is 17 residues. V lost 3 bases and J lost 7; bases outside the gene matches: 7. CDR1 and CDR2 (germline): LNHNV, YYDKDF (reference sequence). The CDR3 bases are TGTGCCACCAGCAGTCCGAGGGACAGGGGGCTCAATTCACCCCTCCACTTT. It yields the protein CATSSPRDRGLNSPLHF.

The chain is built from TRBV28 and TRBJ1-5, with D uncertain. This CDR3 is built from 17 residues. CDR1 and CDR2 (germline): MDHEN, SYDVKM. V was clipped by 4 bases and J by 0 bases, with 16 bases between them. The CDR3 DNA reads TGTGCCAGCAGTTCCCCAGGTGGATTCTATAGCAATCAGCCCCAGCATTTT. Translated: CASSSPGGFYSNQPQHF.

This chain links TRBV5-1 with TRBJ2-5; D remains unclear. The CDR3 runs 12 residues. Between the trimmed V and J ends, which lost 2 bases and 2 bases, there was a span of 4 bases. CDR1 is SGHRS and CDR2 is YFSETQ in the germline V gene. The CDR3 coding sequence is TGCGCCAGCAGCTTTAAACAAGAGACCCAGTACTTC. Protein sequence: CASSFKQETQYF.

The chain joins TRBV10-2 to TRBJ2-7; D not resolved. Germline loops: CDR1 WSHSY, CDR2 SAAADI. The CDR3 has 12 amino acids. The V and J ends lost 4 bases and 4 bases respectively, with 8 bases between them. The CDR3 DNA sequence: TGCGCCAGCAGTGTAGGAGTTTACGAGCAGTACTTC. Its translation is CASSVGVYEQYF.

The V call is TRBV27, the J call TRBJ1-5; a possible D gene is TRBD1 (5 bases). Germline values: CDR1 MNHEY, CDR2 SMNVEV (reference sequence). The CDR3 loop spans 15 amino acids. The V end lost 0 bases, the J end lost 4 bases, and 10 bases lay between the germline ends. CDR3 sequence (DNA): TGTGCCAGCAGTTTATCCGCAGGGACTAATCAGCCCCAGCATTTT. Its translation is CASSLSAGTNQPQHF.